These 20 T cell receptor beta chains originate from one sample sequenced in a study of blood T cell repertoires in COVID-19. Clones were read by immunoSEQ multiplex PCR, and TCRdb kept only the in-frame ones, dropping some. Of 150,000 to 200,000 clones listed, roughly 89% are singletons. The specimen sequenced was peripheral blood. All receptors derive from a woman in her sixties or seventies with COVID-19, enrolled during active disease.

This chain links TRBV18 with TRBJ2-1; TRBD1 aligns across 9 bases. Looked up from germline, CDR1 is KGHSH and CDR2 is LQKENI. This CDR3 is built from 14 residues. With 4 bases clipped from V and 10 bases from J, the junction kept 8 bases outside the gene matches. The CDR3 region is CASSLPQGAQEQFF. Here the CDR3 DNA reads TGTGCCAGCTCACTCCCACAGGGGGCGCAGGAGCAGTTCTTC. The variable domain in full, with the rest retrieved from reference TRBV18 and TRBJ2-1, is NAGVMQNPRHLVRRRGQEARLRCSPMKGHSHVYWYRQLPEEGLKFMVYLQKENIIDESGMPKERFSAEFPKEGPSILRIQQVVRGDSAAYFCASSLPQGAQEQFFGPGTRLTVL.

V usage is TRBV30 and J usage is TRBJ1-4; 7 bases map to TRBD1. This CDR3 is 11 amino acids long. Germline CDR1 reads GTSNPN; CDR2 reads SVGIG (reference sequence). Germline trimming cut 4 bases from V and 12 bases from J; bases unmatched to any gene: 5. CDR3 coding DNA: TGTGCCTGGACAGGGGGACGGGAACTGTTTTTT. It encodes CAWTGGRELFF.

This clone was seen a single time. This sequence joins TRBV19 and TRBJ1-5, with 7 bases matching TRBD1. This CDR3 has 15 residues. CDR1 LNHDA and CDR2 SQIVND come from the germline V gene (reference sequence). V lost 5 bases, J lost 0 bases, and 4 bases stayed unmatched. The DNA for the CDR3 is TGTGCCAGTAGTGTTACAGGGGATAGCAATCAGCCCCAGCATTTT. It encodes CASSVTGDSNQPQHF.

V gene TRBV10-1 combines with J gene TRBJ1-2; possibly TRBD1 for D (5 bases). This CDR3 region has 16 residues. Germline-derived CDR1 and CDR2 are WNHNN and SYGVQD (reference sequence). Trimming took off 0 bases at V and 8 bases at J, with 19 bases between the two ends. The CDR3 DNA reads TGCGCCAGCAGTGAGTCGAAATGGCCAACAGGCTGGGGCTACACCTTC. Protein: CASSESKWPTGWGYTF.

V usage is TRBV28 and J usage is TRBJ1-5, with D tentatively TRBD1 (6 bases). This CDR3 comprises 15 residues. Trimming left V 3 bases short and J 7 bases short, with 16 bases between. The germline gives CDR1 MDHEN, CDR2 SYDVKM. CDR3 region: CASSFLGGEGQPQHF. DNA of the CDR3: TGTGCCAGCAGTTTTCTAGGGGGTGAGGGGCAGCCCCAGCATTTT.

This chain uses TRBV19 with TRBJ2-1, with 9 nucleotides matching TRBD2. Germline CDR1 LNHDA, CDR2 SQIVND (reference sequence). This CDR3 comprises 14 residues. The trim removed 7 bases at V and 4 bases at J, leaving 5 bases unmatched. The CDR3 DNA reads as TGTGCCAGTATGCCTAGCGGGGCTTACAATGAGCAGTTCTTC. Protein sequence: CASMPSGAYNEQFF.

In DNA, the CDR3 is TGTGCCAGCAGTGAAGAAGGACAGGGAAAACTCTATGGCTACACCTTC. This translates into CASSEEGQGKLYGYTF. The chain employs TRBV27 and TRBJ1-2, with 8 bases aligning to TRBD1. Trimming at V came to 5 bases and at J to 4 bases, leaving 12 bases not matched to a gene. The CDR3 sequence is 16 residues long. The germline V gene encodes CDR1 MNHEY and CDR2 SMNVEV (reference sequence).

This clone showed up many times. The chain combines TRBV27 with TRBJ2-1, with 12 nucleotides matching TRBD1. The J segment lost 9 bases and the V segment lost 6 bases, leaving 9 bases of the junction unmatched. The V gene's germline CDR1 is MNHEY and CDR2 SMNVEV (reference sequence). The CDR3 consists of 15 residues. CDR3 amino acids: CASSTRDRGRSEQFF. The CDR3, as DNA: TGTGCCAGCAGCACCAGGGACAGGGGGCGAAGTGAGCAGTTCTTC.

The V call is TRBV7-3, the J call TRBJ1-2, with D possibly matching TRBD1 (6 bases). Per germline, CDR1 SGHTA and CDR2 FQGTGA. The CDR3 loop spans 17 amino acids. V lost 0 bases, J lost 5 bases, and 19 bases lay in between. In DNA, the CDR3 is TGTGCCAGCAGCTTAACGGGGTTTGCAGGGGCTAGTTATGGCTACACCTTC. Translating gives CASSLTGFAGASYGYTF.

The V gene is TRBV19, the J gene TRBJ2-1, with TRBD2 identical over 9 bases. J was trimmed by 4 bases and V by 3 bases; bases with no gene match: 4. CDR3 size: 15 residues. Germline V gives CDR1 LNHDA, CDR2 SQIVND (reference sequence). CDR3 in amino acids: CASSIGTSRYNEQFF. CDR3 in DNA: TGTGCCAGTAGTATTGGGACTAGCAGATACAATGAGCAGTTCTTC.

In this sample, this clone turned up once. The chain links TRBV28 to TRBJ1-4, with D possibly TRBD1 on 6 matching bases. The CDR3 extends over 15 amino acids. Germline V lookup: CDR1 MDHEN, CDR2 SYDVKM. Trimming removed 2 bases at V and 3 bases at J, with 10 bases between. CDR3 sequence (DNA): TGTGCCAGCAGTTTAGTTCAGGGGTCTAATGAAAAACTGTTTTTT. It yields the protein CASSLVQGSNEKLFF.

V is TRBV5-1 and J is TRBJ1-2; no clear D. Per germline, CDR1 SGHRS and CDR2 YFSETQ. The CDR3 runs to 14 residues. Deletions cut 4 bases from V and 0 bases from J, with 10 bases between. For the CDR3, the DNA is TGCGCCAGCAGCCCCGTTCAGACTAACTATGGCTACACCTTC. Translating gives CASSPVQTNYGYTF.

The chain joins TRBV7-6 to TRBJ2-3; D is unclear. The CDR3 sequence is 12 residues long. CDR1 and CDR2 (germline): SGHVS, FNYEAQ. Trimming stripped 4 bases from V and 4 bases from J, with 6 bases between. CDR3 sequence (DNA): TGTGCCAGCAGCTCGACTTCAGATACGCAGTATTTT. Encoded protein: CASSSTSDTQYF.

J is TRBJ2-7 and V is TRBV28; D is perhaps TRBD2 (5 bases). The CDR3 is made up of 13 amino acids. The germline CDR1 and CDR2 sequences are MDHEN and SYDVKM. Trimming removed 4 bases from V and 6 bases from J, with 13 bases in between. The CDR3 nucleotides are TGTGCCAGCAGTTCACTAGTCCCGGGCGAGCAGTACTTC. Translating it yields CASSSLVPGEQYF.

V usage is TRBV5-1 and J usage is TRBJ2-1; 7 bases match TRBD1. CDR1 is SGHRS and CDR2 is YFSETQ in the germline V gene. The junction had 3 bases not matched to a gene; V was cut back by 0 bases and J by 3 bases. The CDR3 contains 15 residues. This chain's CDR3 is CASSLEGGFYNEQFF. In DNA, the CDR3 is TGCGCCAGCAGCTTGGAAGGGGGCTTCTACAATGAGCAGTTCTTC.

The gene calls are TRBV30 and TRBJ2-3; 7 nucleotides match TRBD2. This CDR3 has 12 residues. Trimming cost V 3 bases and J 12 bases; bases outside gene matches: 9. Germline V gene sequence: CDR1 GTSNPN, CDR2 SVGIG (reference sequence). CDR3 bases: TGTGCCTGGAGGGGGAGTAGCGGGCCCCAGTATTTT. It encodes CAWRGSSGPQYF.

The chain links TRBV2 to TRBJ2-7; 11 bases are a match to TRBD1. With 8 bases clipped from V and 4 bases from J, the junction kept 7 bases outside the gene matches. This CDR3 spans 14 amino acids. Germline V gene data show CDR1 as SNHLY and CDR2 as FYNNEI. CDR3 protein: CASQGQGALYEQYF. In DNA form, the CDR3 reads TGTGCCAGCCAAGGACAGGGGGCCTTGTACGAGCAGTACTTC.

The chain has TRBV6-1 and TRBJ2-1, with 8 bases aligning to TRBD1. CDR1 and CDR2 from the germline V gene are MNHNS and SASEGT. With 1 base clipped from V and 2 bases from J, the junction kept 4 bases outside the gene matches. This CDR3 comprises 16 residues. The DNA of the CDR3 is TGTGCCAGCAGTGAAGACCAGGGGGCCCCCTACAATGAGCAGTTCTTC. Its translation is CASSEDQGAPYNEQFF.

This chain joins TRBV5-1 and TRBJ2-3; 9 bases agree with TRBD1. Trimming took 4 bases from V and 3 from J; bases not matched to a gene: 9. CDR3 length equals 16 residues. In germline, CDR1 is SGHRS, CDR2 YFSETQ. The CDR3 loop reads CASSDLGQGVTDTQYF. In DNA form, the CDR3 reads TGCGCCAGCAGCGACCTGGGACAGGGTGTTACAGATACGCAGTATTTT.

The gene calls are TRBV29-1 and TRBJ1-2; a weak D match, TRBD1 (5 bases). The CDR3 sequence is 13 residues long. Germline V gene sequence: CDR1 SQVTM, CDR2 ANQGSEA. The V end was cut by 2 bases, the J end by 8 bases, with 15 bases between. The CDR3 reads CSVETPQGFGYTF. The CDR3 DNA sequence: TGCAGCGTTGAAACCCCGCAGGGATTCGGCTACACCTTC.